The sample holds one count of the clone carrying this T cell receptor beta chain. The target antigen is unknown. The entry originates in a study of siplizumab effects on memory and regulatory T cells. Study results and caveats: Proliferating Tregs' suppressive function in siplizumab cultures went unconfirmed. Significant reduction of alloreactive sequences traceable to unstimulated CD4+ memory cells was observed with siplizumab. Unstimulated subset assignment was obtained for only a minor fraction of alloreactive clones. Naive T cells seemed more diverse than memory cells; they also seemed major alloresponse contributors.

Germline loops: CDR1 SGHTA, CDR2 FQGTGA. Unmatched junction bases numbered 2, after V lost 6 bases and J lost 4 bases. The CDR3 totals 13 residues. Method: immunoSEQ multiplex PCR; TCRdb's copy keeps in-frame clones and lacks some. The sample holds approximately 50,000 clones, over 90% seen once. Sequences were obtained from CD8+ T cells sorted from blood. This clonotype originated in a human donor in good health. This chain links TRBV7-3 with TRBJ2-3, with TRBD1 identical over 9 bases. This CDR3 reads CASSRDRADTQYF. As DNA, the CDR3 is TGTGCCAGCAGTCGGGACAGGGCAGATACGCAGTATTTT. The entire variable domain, with the rest obtained from reference TRBV7-3 and TRBJ2-3, is as follows: GAGVSQTPSNKVTEKGKYVELRCDPISGHTALYWYRQSLGQGPEFLIYFQGTGAADDSGLPNDRFFAVRPEGSVSTLKIQRTERGDSAVYLCASSRDRADTQYFGPGTRLTVL.